The following is a T cell receptor beta chain sequence with its context. Antigen: not known. This table comes from immunoSEQ multiplex PCR, and its TCRdb copy is limited to in-frame clones, with some not included. The sample shows about 220,000 clones, about 83% of them seen only once. This specimen belongs to a study of cytomegalovirus exposure and HLA in healthy donors. Whole-study findings and limits: Some TCR beta chains (roughly 160 of them) were listed as cytomegalovirus-associated.

The specimen sequenced was PBMCs. This receptor was identified in a man younger than 35 in good health and CMV-seronegative.

The CDR3 spells CASRAEVRWDTQYF. The CDR3 DNA follows: TGTGCCAGCCGCGCAGAGGTGAGGTGGGATACGCAGTATTTT. J is TRBJ2-3 and V is TRBV11-2; no firm D call. With 8 bases removed from V and 6 bases from J, the gap between germline ends came to 18 bases. Germline CDR1 reads SGHAT; CDR2 reads FQNNGV. CDR3 size: 14 residues.